Presented here are 20 T cell receptor beta chains from one specimen sequenced in a study of cytotoxic CD8 clonotypes in ibrutinib-treated CLL. Sequencing used immunoSEQ multiplex PCR; TCRdb keeps in-frame clones, though not all of them. The data show hundreds of thousands of clones, with roughly 65% seen just once and roughly 6.4% held by the top ten. The sequenced sample was PBMCs, obtained after 12 months of ibrutinib treatment. These receptors were collected from a human donor with chronic lymphocytic leukemia.

The V call is TRBV6-5, the J call TRBJ2-1, with no clear D. Trimming removed 6 bases at V and 7 bases at J, with 13 bases between. Germline V gives CDR1 MNHEY, CDR2 SVGAGI. The CDR3 has 13 residues. CDR3 in DNA: TGTGCCAGCAGCCGAACCTTGAGGAATGAGCAGTTCTTC. Translating gives CASSRTLRNEQFF.

This clone has a single count. The rearrangement joins TRBV28 to TRBJ2-7; TRBD1 is a possible D gene (5 bases). Deletions cut 6 bases from V and 1 base from J, with 16 bases between. Germline-derived CDR1 and CDR2 are MDHEN and SYDVKM. The CDR3 runs to 15 residues. The CDR3 DNA reads as TGTGCCAGCAGGTCCACAGGCGCCCCGTCCTACGAGCAGTACTTC. Protein sequence: CASRSTGAPSYEQYF.

The V and J genes are TRBV4-2 and TRBJ2-3, with 11 bases fitting TRBD2. CDR3 size: 19 residues. The V segment lost 0 bases and the J segment 1 base; nucleotides outside the gene matches: 9. Germline lookup yields CDR1 LGHNA and CDR2 YNFKEQ. CDR3 region: CASSQDSLPGLAGTDTQYF. The CDR3 DNA is TGTGCCAGCAGCCAAGATTCCCTGCCGGGACTAGCGGGCACAGATACGCAGTATTTT.

The rearrangement links TRBV19 to TRBJ1-1, with D uncertain. The length of the CDR3 is 13 residues. CDR1 and CDR2 from the germline V gene are LNHDA and SQIVND (reference sequence). The ends were cut back, 11 bases at V and 2 bases at J, with 15 bases in the middle. CDR3 sequence (DNA): TGTGCCGGAGCAACGGGAGACAACACTGAAGCTTTCTTT. Amino acid sequence: CAGATGDNTEAFF. Together with reference TRBV19 and TRBJ1-1, the CDR3 gives the full variable domain: DGGITQSPKYLFRKEGQNVTLSCEQNLNHDAMYWYRQDPGQGLRLIYYSQIVNDFQKGDIAEGYSVSREKKESFPLTVTSAQKNPTAFYLCAGATGDNTEAFFGQGTRLTVV.

A single count supports this clone. The genes are TRBV5-4 and TRBJ2-1, with D perhaps TRBD2 (5 bases). Germline V CDR1 and CDR2: SGHNT, YYREEE (reference sequence). This CDR3 has 16 amino acids. V lost 1 base, J lost 5 bases, and 16 bases lay in between. Here the CDR3 DNA reads TGTGCCAGCAGCTTGATTTCGGGGTTTTCTGACAATGAGCAGTTCTTC. Amino acid sequence: CASSLISGFSDNEQFF.

The J gene is TRBJ2-6, the V gene TRBV11-2, with D tentatively TRBD1 (5 bases). CDR1 is SGHAT and CDR2 is FQNNGV in the germline V gene. The CDR3 runs 18 residues. Trimming removed 1 base from V and 1 base from J, with 14 bases in between. The CDR3 sequence: CASSLVRGWVSGANVLTF. The CDR3 bases are TGTGCCAGCAGCTTAGTAAGGGGTTGGGTGTCTGGGGCCAACGTCCTGACTTTC. The whole variable domain, remainder taken from reference TRBV11-2 and TRBJ2-6, is EAGVAQSPRYKIIEKRQSVAFWCNPISGHATLYWYQQILGQGPKLLIQFQNNGVVDDSQLPKDRFSAERLKGVDSTLKIQPAKLEDSAVYLCASSLVRGWVSGANVLTFGAGSRLTVL.

The rearrangement uses TRBV2 and TRBJ1-5; a possible D gene is TRBD1 (6 bases). This CDR3 is 14 amino acids long. The V end lost 5 bases, the J end lost 7 bases, and 15 bases lay between the germline ends. The germline V gene has CDR1 SNHLY and CDR2 FYNNEI. This chain's CDR3 is CASSPNRVGQPQHF. The DNA of the CDR3 is TGTGCCAGCAGTCCGAACAGGGTGGGCCAGCCCCAGCATTTT.

The V and J genes are TRBV5-1 and TRBJ2-7, with TRBD2 matching over 8 bases. Germline CDR1 reads SGHRS; CDR2 reads YFSETQ. This CDR3 has 16 amino acids. J lost 3 bases, V lost 1 base, and 9 bases had no gene match. CDR3 DNA: TGCGCCAGCAGCTTGTCCGGGAGGGCCGAGAACTACGAGCAGTACTTC. It specifies CASSLSGRAENYEQYF.

The CDR3 DNA sequence: TGCGCCAGCAGCTTGAACGGAGAGCAGTACTTC. This encodes CASSLNGEQYF. The chain joins TRBV5-1 to TRBJ2-7; D not resolved. CDR3 length equals 11 residues. Germline CDR1 is SGHRS and CDR2 is YFSETQ. The germline V and J ends were trimmed by 1 base and 7 bases, with 6 bases remaining between them.

The chain is built from TRBV6-5 and TRBJ2-7; 9 bases fit TRBD1. The CDR3 totals 14 residues. V lost 4 bases, J lost 0 bases, and 1 base stayed unmatched. Germline lookup yields CDR1 MNHEY and CDR2 SVGAGI. CDR3 nucleotide sequence: TGTGCCAGCAGTTCGGACAGGGGCTCCTACGAGCAGTACTTC. Residues: CASSSDRGSYEQYF.

V and J are TRBV30 and TRBJ2-7; 8 bases agree with TRBD1. V gave up 2 bases and J gave up 2 bases; unmatched junction bases: 5. Germline V CDR1 and CDR2: GTSNPN, SVGIG (reference sequence). The CDR3 contains 14 residues. In nucleotides, the CDR3 is TGTGCCTGGAGTCCGGACAGGGAGGCCTACGAGCAGTACTTC. It specifies CAWSPDREAYEQYF.

The chain combines TRBV19 with TRBJ2-1; 7 positions match TRBD2. Germline V gives CDR1 LNHDA, CDR2 SQIVND (reference sequence). This CDR3 contains 16 residues. The V segment lost 0 bases and the J segment 4 bases; nucleotides outside the gene matches: 6. DNA of the CDR3: TGTGCCAGTAGTATAGAAAGCGGGATCATATACAATGAGCAGTTCTTC. Residues: CASSIESGIIYNEQFF.

The V call is TRBV29-1, the J call TRBJ2-7; D may match TRBD1 or TRBD2 (5 bases each). This CDR3 has 11 amino acids. From germline, CDR1 is SQVTM and CDR2 ANQGSEA. With 7 bases removed from V and 6 bases from J, the gap between germline ends came to 13 bases. CDR3 residues: CSARDPLEQYF. DNA of the CDR3: TGCAGCGCCCGGGACCCCCTCGAGCAGTACTTC.

The chain recombines TRBV2 with TRBJ1-2, with TRBD1 matching over 9 bases. Germline V gives CDR1 SNHLY, CDR2 FYNNEI. V trimming: 7 bases; J trimming: 7 bases; junction bases outside the gene matches: 10. This CDR3 is 14 amino acids long. CDR3 region: CASIRDRESAGYTF. The CDR3 bases are TGTGCCAGCATCCGGGACAGGGAATCCGCTGGCTACACCTTC. The whole variable domain, remainder taken from reference TRBV2 and TRBJ1-2, is EPEVTQTPSHQVTQMGQEVILRCVPISNHLYFYWYRQILGQKVEFLVSFYNNEISEKSEIFDDQFSVERPDGSNFTLKIRSTKLEDSAMYFCASIRDRESAGYTFGSGTRLTVV.

The genes are TRBV7-2 and TRBJ2-7; D ambiguous. There are 14 residues in the CDR3. Trimming took off 2 bases at V and 0 bases at J, with 8 bases between the two ends. Per germline, CDR1 SGHTA and CDR2 FQGNSA. As DNA, the CDR3 is TGTGCCAGCAGCTTACTCATCCCCTCCTACGAGCAGTACTTC. It encodes CASSLLIPSYEQYF.

V usage is TRBV19 and J usage is TRBJ2-2; TRBD1 matches 9 bases. The CDR3 sequence is 15 residues long. V was clipped by 3 bases and J by 7 bases; unmatched bases: 6. Per germline, CDR1 LNHDA and CDR2 SQIVND (reference sequence). The CDR3 here is CASSIPGQGGGELFF. CDR3 bases: TGTGCCAGTAGTATCCCGGGACAGGGTGGCGGGGAGCTGTTTTTT.

This chain links TRBV29-1 with TRBJ2-7; the D call may be TRBD1 or TRBD2 (6 bases each). V was trimmed by 1 base and J by 2 bases, leaving 24 bases between them. The CDR3 runs to 18 residues. Germline V CDR1 and CDR2: SQVTM, ANQGSEA. CDR3 amino acids: CSVEGGWAHGGRAYEQYF. Written as DNA, the CDR3 is TGCAGCGTTGAAGGGGGATGGGCCCACGGGGGCAGAGCCTACGAGCAGTACTTC.

The chain uses TRBV19 and TRBJ1-2, with D hard to call. Per germline, CDR1 LNHDA and CDR2 SQIVND (reference sequence). V lost 5 bases, J lost 2 bases, and 12 bases lay in between. The CDR3 has 14 amino acids. Here the CDR3 DNA reads TGTGCCAGTAGTTGGGCAGATTCCAACTATGGCTACACCTTC. It yields the protein CASSWADSNYGYTF.

V gene TRBV9 combines with J gene TRBJ1-1; no reliable D call. The germline CDR1 and CDR2 sequences are SGDLS and YYNGEE. The V end was cut by 4 bases, the J end by 7 bases, with 8 bases between. The CDR3 length is 11 residues. CDR3 bases: TGTGCCAGCAGCTCCACCGATGAAGCTTTCTTT. Translated, it gives CASSSTDEAFF.

In this sample, this clone turned up a few times. The genes are TRBV30 and TRBJ2-1, with D uncertain. V dropped 0 bases and J dropped 9 bases, with 12 bases sitting between them. The CDR3 runs 13 residues. CDR1 is GTSNPN and CDR2 is SVGIG in the germline V gene (reference sequence). Here the CDR3 reads CAWSVRQISEQFF. CDR3 coding DNA: TGTGCCTGGAGTGTACGCCAGATCTCTGAGCAGTTCTTC. Based on the CDR3 plus reference TRBV30 and TRBJ2-1, the full variable domain is SQTIHQWPATLVQPVGSPLSLECTVEGTSNPNLYWYRQAAGRGLQLLFYSVGIGQISSEVPQNLSASRPQDRQFILSSKKLLLSDSGFYLCAWSVRQISEQFFGPGTRLTVL.